This TCR beta chain derives from a study of shared clonotypes between healthy human individuals. About the study: Researchers assigned three CD4 naive, three CD4 memory, two CD8 naive and one CD8 memory plate to each donor. Findings and limits, study-wide: Across subsets, estimated richness was generally greater for naive than for memory populations. An effect of sequencing depth on clonotype sharing among donors was expected.

Notes on this clone: Its matching antigen is unknown.

Clones were sequenced by immunoSEQ multiplex PCR, and TCRdb holds only the in-frame ones, with some missing. The table has some 2,100,000 clones, about 94% seen once. V trimming: 2 bases; J trimming: 0 bases; junction bases outside the gene matches: 5. Germline CDR1 is GTSNPN and CDR2 is SVGIG (reference sequence). The CDR3 totals 16 residues. The chain carries TRBV30 and TRBJ2-1; 9 bases line up with TRBD2. The clonotype was recovered from a man younger than 35 in good health. The material sequenced was naive CD4+ T cells sorted from blood. The subset was: CD45RA+ positively selected. DNA of the CDR3: TGTGCCTGGAGTCGGCTAGCGGGGAGCTCCTACAATGAGCAGTTCTTC. Amino acid sequence: CAWSRLAGSSYNEQFF. The full variable domain, rest sourced from reference TRBV30 and TRBJ2-1, is SQTIHQWPATLVQPVGSPLSLECTVEGTSNPNLYWYRQAAGRGLQLLFYSVGIGQISSEVPQNLSASRPQDRQFILSSKKLLLSDSGFYLCAWSRLAGSSYNEQFFGPGTRLTVL.